Listed below are T cell receptor beta chains from one sample, sequenced in a study of graft-versus-host responses after intestinal transplantation. No cognate antigen is known for these TCRs. Measured with immunoSEQ multiplex PCR; TCRdb has only the in-frame clones, and not every one. The table lists 85,000 to 90,000 clones, around 90% of them singletons. The sequencing used unstimulated CD4+ T cells sorted from spleen or lymph node cells, collected before transplant. All receptors derive from a human donor who was the organ donor for an intestinal transplant. Both conserved end residues are part of each CDR3. Fields, in order: J gene, clone size, V gene, D gene, CDR3 protein, CDR3 DNA. D genes are given only for firm matches. Clone size is stated in some rows and not others, as once, few, many or a class when expanded.

TRBJ2-3	once	TRBV9	TRBD2	CASSATSGTDTQYF	TGTGCCAGCAGCGCGACTAGCGGCACAGATACGCAGTATTTT
TRBJ2-3	NA	TRBV10-2	TRBD2	CASSELSGRSSSTDTQYF	TGCGCCAGCAGTGAGTTGAGCGGGAGGTCCTCTAGCACAGATACGCAGTATTTT
TRBJ1-1	NA	TRBV19	TRBD1	CASRLKQGGYTEAFF	TGTGCCAGTAGACTAAAGCAGGGGGGCTACACTGAAGCTTTCTTT
TRBJ2-3	NA	TRBV11-2	TRBD2	CASSGLAGGSDTQYF	TGTGCCAGCAGTGGACTAGCGGGGGGGTCAGATACGCAGTATTTT
TRBJ2-7	NA	TRBV28	TRBD2	CASSLFGGVSYEQYF	TGTGCCAGCAGTTTATTCGGGGGGGTATCCTACGAGCAGTACTTC
TRBJ1-1	NA	TRBV12-5	NA	CASGLASMNTEAFF	TGTGCTAGTGGTTTGGCGAGCATGAACACTGAAGCTTTCTTT
TRBJ1-2	once	TRBV6-8	NA	CASSYSGSNYGYTF	TGTGCCAGCAGTTACTCCGGGAGTAACTATGGCTACACCTTC
TRBJ2-7	once	TRBV7-8	TRBD2	CASSYTWTSGYSYEQYF	TGTGCCAGCAGCTATACATGGACTAGCGGGTACTCCTACGAGCAGTACTTC
TRBJ1-3	NA	TRBV19	NA	CASSIVGGQSSGNTIYF	TGTGCCAGTAGTATAGTAGGAGGACAGAGCTCTGGAAACACCATATATTTT
TRBJ2-7	NA	TRBV29-1	NA	CSAGISYEQYF	TGCAGCGCGGGTATATCCTACGAGCAGTACTTC
TRBJ1-5	NA	TRBV7-9	NA	CASSQTGTTISNQPQHF	TGTGCCAGCAGCCAAACTGGGACAACCATAAGCAATCAGCCCCAGCATTTT
TRBJ2-2	NA	TRBV18	NA	CASSPSGVFAGELFF	TGTGCCAGCTCACCATCAGGGGTTTTCGCCGGGGAGCTGTTTTTT
TRBJ2-5	NA	TRBV5-1	NA	CASSLQLQETQYF	TGCGCCAGCAGCCTACAGCTGCAAGAGACCCAGTACTTC
TRBJ2-3	NA	TRBV7-2	TRBD1	CASRESPDRITDTQYF	TGTGCCAGCAGAGAGTCCCCGGACAGGATCACAGATACGCAGTATTTT
TRBJ1-4	NA	TRBV28	TRBD1	CASSGGQATNEKLFF	TGTGCCAGCAGTGGGGGACAGGCAACTAATGAAAAACTGTTTTTT
TRBJ2-6	NA	TRBV6-5	NA	CASSLYNDGANVLTF	TGTGCCAGCAGCCTCTATAACGATGGGGCCAACGTCCTGACTTTC
TRBJ1-1	NA	TRBV20-1	TRBD1	CSAIRGTEAFF	TGCAGTGCAATCAGGGGGACTGAAGCTTTCTTT
TRBJ2-1	NA	TRBV11-3	TRBD2	CASSLAGGTYNEQFF	TGTGCCAGCAGCCTAGCGGGAGGAACCTACAATGAGCAGTTCTTC
TRBJ2-5	NA	TRBV7-6	TRBD2	CASSSFSSGMETQYF	TGTGCCAGCAGCTCATTCTCTAGCGGGATGGAGACCCAGTACTTC
TRBJ2-3	NA	TRBV5-8	TRBD2	CASSFRTSGSTDTQYF	TGTGCCAGCAGCTTCCGGACTAGCGGGAGCACAGATACGCAGTATTTT
TRBJ2-7	NA	TRBV7-2	NA	CASSSDYEQYF	TGTGCCAGCAGCTCAGACTACGAGCAGTACTTC
TRBJ1-1	NA	TRBV6-5	NA	CASSRGQPAEAFF	TGTGCCAGCAGTCGAGGACAGCCTGCGGAAGCTTTCTTT
TRBJ1-3	NA	TRBV19	TRBD1	CASSARTGLGNTIYF	TGTGCCAGTAGTGCAAGGACAGGGTTGGGAAACACCATATATTTT
TRBJ1-2	NA	TRBV4-1	NA	CASSQKDRVPNYGYTF	TGCGCCAGCAGCCAAAAAGACAGAGTCCCTAACTATGGCTACACCTTC
TRBJ1-2	NA	TRBV5-1	TRBD1	CASSLQGAVYNYGYTF	TGCGCCAGCAGCTTGCAGGGGGCGGTTTACAACTATGGCTACACCTTC
TRBJ1-3	NA	TRBV11-3	NA	CASSLDPGNLERNTIYF	TGTGCCAGCAGCTTAGACCCAGGGAACCTCGAACGAAACACCATATATTTT
TRBJ2-5	NA	TRBV29-1	TRBD1	CSANLGGSQETQYF	TGCAGCGCCAACCTAGGGGGCAGCCAAGAGACCCAGTACTTC
TRBJ2-7	NA	TRBV7-2	NA	CASSLAQLGTYEQYF	TGTGCCAGCAGCTTAGCGCAGCTAGGAACCTACGAGCAGTACTTC
TRBJ2-3	once	TRBV7-3	TRBD2	CASSLMGGLVPTVQYF	TGTGCCAGCAGCTTAATGGGGGGGTTGGTCCCGACGGTTCAGTATTTT
TRBJ2-1	NA	TRBV27	TRBD1	CASSLGQGKARNEQFF	TGTGCCAGCAGTTTGGGACAGGGGAAGGCAAGGAATGAGCAGTTCTTC
TRBJ2-2	NA	TRBV28	NA	CASSLYRGRAGELFF	TGTGCCAGCAGTTTGTATAGGGGAAGGGCCGGGGAGCTGTTTTTT
TRBJ2-3	medium-sized	TRBV2	NA	CASRPGNRAGTDTQYF	TGTGCCAGCAGACCCGGAAACAGGGCTGGCACAGATACGCAGTATTTT
TRBJ2-7	NA	TRBV28	TRBD1	CASSLLPQGATYEQYF	TGTGCCAGCAGCTTACTCCCGCAGGGGGCCACCTACGAGCAGTACTTC